This T cell receptor beta chain comes out of a study of blood T cell repertoires in COVID-19. Across the whole study: PBMCs, B-cell-depleted T cells, or T cells provided the cDNA or gDNA that made up the material.

TCRdb's table, derived via immunoSEQ multiplex PCR, lists solely in-frame clones and lacks some. The sample holds some 290,000 clones, roughly nine tenths seen once. This clone turned up a few times. The CDR3 contains 15 residues. V was clipped by 7 bases and J by 5 bases; unmatched bases: 7. CDR1 is LGHNT, CDR2 FRNRAP, per germline. V usage is TRBV12-5 and J usage is TRBJ2-2; 10 bases align to TRBD1. This sequence originates from a woman in her twenties or thirties with COVID-19, enrolled during active disease. The material sequenced was peripheral blood. CDR3: CASVTGDRGTGELFF. The CDR3 DNA is TGTGCTAGTGTCACGGGGGACAGGGGAACCGGGGAGCTGTTTTTT.